This entry lists 27 T cell receptor beta chains sequenced from one sample in a study of T cells in Graves' hyperthyroidism and ophthalmopathy. TCR beta CDR3 regions were amplified from RNA transcripts. HTBI primers were the set used in a first-round RT-PCR of the TCR CDR3. TCRdb called the multiplex PCR reads again in MiXCR, with one record for every CDR3 protein. There are 330,000 or so distinct CDR3 sequences in the sample; approximately 19% occur only once, and 35% to 40% lies in the top ten. The material sequenced was blood. These receptors came from a man in his fifties with Graves' ophthalmopathy.

In regard to this clonotype: Being one base from a much bigger clone, this may be a read error. The rearrangement uses TRBV14 and TRBJ2-3, with D hard to call. V lost 1 base, J lost 0 bases, and 8 bases lay in between. The CDR3 has 15 amino acids. Per the germline V gene, CDR1 is SGHDN and CDR2 is FVKESK. DNA for the CDR3: TGTGCCAGCAGCCAAGTAGGCTCTAGCACAGATACGCAGTATTTT. This encodes CASSQVGSSTDTQYF.

V usage is TRBV7-2 and J usage is TRBJ2-7, with TRBD1 matching 11 bases. CDR3 size: 15 residues. V dropped 4 bases and J dropped 7; count of bases not matched to a gene: 9. CDR1 and CDR2 (germline): SGHTA, FQGNSA. CDR3 in amino acids: CASSSLDRGRREQYF. CDR3 coding DNA: TGTGCCAGCAGCTCTCTGGACAGGGGGCGGAGGGAGCAGTACTTC.

This clonotype was observed a few times. CDR3 in amino acids: CASSYPPSEEQYF. CDR3 nucleotide sequence: TGTGCCAGCAGCTACCCCCCGAGCGAGGAGCAGTACTTC. The genes are TRBV6-5 and TRBJ2-7; no clear D. From germline, CDR1 is MNHEY and CDR2 SVGAGI. The V and J ends lost 6 bases and 7 bases respectively, with 16 bases between them. CDR3 length equals 13 residues.

The chain combines TRBV19 with TRBJ1-4, with D perhaps matching TRBD1 (5 bases). V was trimmed by 6 bases and J by 8 bases, leaving 19 bases between them. CDR3 length: 15 residues. The germline gives CDR1 LNHDA, CDR2 SQIVND (reference sequence). The CDR3 region is CASSPGAGYAEKLFF. The CDR3 DNA reads as TGTGCCAGTAGCCCCGGGGCAGGCTATGCAGAAAAACTGTTTTTT. Full variable domain (outside the CDR3, taken from reference TRBV19 and TRBJ1-4): DGGITQSPKYLFRKEGQNVTLSCEQNLNHDAMYWYRQDPGQGLRLIYYSQIVNDFQKGDIAEGYSVSREKKESFPLTVTSAQKNPTAFYLCASSPGAGYAEKLFFGSGTQLSVL.

The chain employs TRBV20-1 and TRBJ2-2; possible D gene TRBD1, 6 bases. Germline V gene sequence: CDR1 DFQATT, CDR2 SNEGSKA (reference sequence). The CDR3 runs to 13 residues. Trimming pared 3 bases from V and 4 bases from J, leaving 9 bases between. CDR3 coding DNA: TGCAGTGCTAGTTCCAGGGGCACCGGGGAGCTGTTTTTT. Residues: CSASSRGTGELFF.

This clonotype was recorded many times. This chain joins TRBV20-1 and TRBJ2-7, with 9 bases identical to TRBD2. Germline V gives CDR1 DFQATT, CDR2 SNEGSKA (reference sequence). J lost 3 bases, V lost 3 bases, and 6 bases had no gene match. There are 14 residues in the CDR3. The chain's CDR3 is CSARFSGGLYEQYF. CDR3 nucleotides: TGCAGTGCTAGGTTTAGCGGGGGCCTCTACGAGCAGTACTTC.

This clonotype was detected a few times. The rearrangement uses TRBV10-3 and TRBJ2-3; 7 nucleotides agree with TRBD1. This CDR3 comprises 14 residues. V lost 6 bases and J lost 0; bases outside the gene matches: 3. Germline V gene lookup returns CDR1 ENHRY and CDR2 SYGVKD. CDR3 sequence (DNA): TGTGCCATCAGAGACAGGGATAGCACAGATACGCAGTATTTT. Translated: CAIRDRDSTDTQYF.

This clonotype was observed a few times. The chain recombines TRBV4-3 with TRBJ2-7, with 10 bases lining up with TRBD2. V shed 0 bases, J shed 4 bases, and the junction held 6 bases outside the gene matches. This CDR3 is 16 amino acids long. Germline V gives CDR1 LGHNA, CDR2 YSLEER. Here the CDR3 DNA reads TGCGCCAGCAGCCAAGATATAGCGGGAGGATCGTACGAGCAGTACTTC. The encoded protein is CASSQDIAGGSYEQYF.

This clonotype was seen many times. This sequence joins TRBV3-1 and TRBJ2-3, with D unclear. Trimming removed 1 base from V and 4 bases from J, with 6 bases in between. Germline loops: CDR1 LGHDT, CDR2 YNNKEL (reference sequence). The CDR3 length is 13 residues. CDR3 in DNA: TGTGCCAGCAGCCAAGTTACAGCAGATACGCAGTATTTT. Its translation is CASSQVTADTQYF.

The V gene is TRBV5-1, the J gene TRBJ1-6; TRBD1 aligns across 7 bases. The V gene end was trimmed by 4 bases and the J gene end by 6 bases; junction bases not matched to a gene: 7. This CDR3 is 15 amino acids long. Germline V gene sequence: CDR1 SGHRS, CDR2 YFSETQ. CDR3 DNA: TGCGCCAGCAGCACGACCGGGACAGCTAATTCACCCCTCCACTTT. Translated, it gives CASSTTGTANSPLHF.

This clonotype appeared many times. The chain links TRBV7-9 to TRBJ1-1; no definite D call. V was shortened by 5 bases and J by 0 bases, with 19 bases between the two germline ends. Germline values: CDR1 SEHNR, CDR2 FQNEAQ (reference sequence). The CDR3 is 17 amino acids. CDR3 nucleotides: TGTGCCAGCAGCGATCCCCCAACGGCACCATTGAACACTGAAGCTTTCTTT. Its protein is CASSDPPTAPLNTEAFF.

This clonotype was seen ten or more times. The gene calls are TRBV11-2 and TRBJ1-1, with 7 nucleotides matching TRBD1. The CDR3 sequence is 15 residues long. CDR1 is SGHAT and CDR2 is FQNNGV in the germline V gene. V dropped 0 bases and J dropped 6; count of bases not matched to a gene: 7. In DNA, the CDR3 is TGTGCCAGCAGCTTAGAAGGGGGCGGATACTCTGAAGCTTTCTTT. Amino acids: CASSLEGGGYSEAFF.

The CDR3 nucleotides read TGTGCCAGCTCACCGGGCAGGGGGGGGCACAATGAGCAGTTCTTC. This encodes CASSPGRGGHNEQFF. The chain couples TRBV18 to TRBJ2-1; D tentatively reads TRBD1 or TRBD2 (7 bases each). The V end was cut by 3 bases, the J end by 5 bases, with 14 bases between. CDR1 and CDR2 from the germline V gene are KGHSH and LQKENI. This CDR3 has 15 amino acids.

About this clonotype itself: One junction end disagrees with the germline gene, perhaps due to a read error. CDR3 sequence: CAISDPGQEAFF. In DNA, the CDR3 is TGTGCCATCAGTGACCCGGGACAGGAAGCTTTCTTT. The V call is TRBV6-2 or TRBV6-3, the J call TRBJ1-1; 7 bases are shared with TRBD1. Germline-derived CDR1 and CDR2 are MNHEY and SVGEGT. The CDR3 is made up of 12 amino acids.

This clonotype was observed at least ten times. The chain joins TRBV7-9 to TRBJ1-1; no clear D. The V gene's germline CDR1 is SEHNR and CDR2 FQNEAQ (reference sequence). The V end was cut by 2 bases, the J end by 8 bases, with 9 bases between. The CDR3 runs 12 residues. The CDR3 sequence is CASSLSQEEAFF. The CDR3 DNA follows: TGTGCCAGCAGCTTATCCCAAGAAGAAGCTTTCTTT.

Of note for this clonotype: Since a much larger clone is just one base distant, this may be a read error. The chain carries TRBV5-1 and TRBJ2-1; D unclear. V was cut by 0 bases and J by 4 bases, with 14 bases left in between. The CDR3 runs to 16 residues. Germline V lookup: CDR1 SGHRS, CDR2 YFSETQ. CDR3 amino acids: CASSLVVTRVYNEQFF. The CDR3 DNA sequence: TGCGCCAGCAGCTTGGTTGTGACAAGAGTATACAATGAGCAGTTCTTC.

This rearrangement joins TRBV6-1 to TRBJ2-2; D is ambiguous. V shed 5 bases and J shed 4 bases, with 5 bases lying between them. The CDR3 consists of 12 residues. Germline CDR1 reads MNHNS; CDR2 reads SASEGT. CDR3 coding DNA: TGTGCCAGCAGTCGATCCACCGGGGAGCTGTTTTTT. The encoded protein is CASSRSTGELFF.

In this sample, this clonotype turned up a few times. This CDR3 reads CASSFSAERETQYF. In DNA, the CDR3 is TGTGCCAGCAGCTTTAGTGCTGAAAGAGAGACCCAGTACTTC. J is TRBJ2-5 and V is TRBV7-9, with D unclear. Germline CDR1 and CDR2: SEHNR and FQNEAQ (reference sequence). This CDR3 is built from 14 residues. The ends were cut back, 3 bases at V and 4 bases at J, with 12 bases in the middle.

This clonotype has only a few counts. This chain connects TRBV10-3 to TRBJ2-2; 9 bases agree with TRBD1. Germline V CDR1 and CDR2: ENHRY, SYGVKD. The J segment lost 5 bases and the V segment lost 8 bases, leaving 9 bases of the junction unmatched. The CDR3 spans 15 residues. CDR3 sequence: CAIASGTGRTGELFF. The CDR3 DNA sequence: TGTGCCATCGCCTCCGGGACAGGGAGGACCGGGGAGCTGTTTTTT.

Comments on this clonotype: An end of the junction does not agree with germline; a read error may underlie this. This chain joins TRBV28 and TRBJ2-5; tentatively, D is TRBD2 (7 bases). In germline, CDR1 is MDHEN, CDR2 SYDVKM. This CDR3 is 16 amino acids long. The CDR3 loop is CTSSLGGYRERETQYF. The CDR3 DNA is TGTACCAGCAGTTTGGGGGGGTACAGGGAAAGAGAGACCCAGTACTTC.

This clonotype occurred a few times. This sequence joins TRBV29-1 and TRBJ2-5, with D unresolved. Trimming shortened V by 7 bases and J by 4 bases, and 13 bases separated the two germline ends. Germline V gene data show CDR1 as SQVTM and CDR2 as ANQGSEA. The CDR3 spans 12 residues. CDR3 in amino acids: CSGAQGRETQYF. The CDR3 DNA reads as TGCAGCGGGGCCCAAGGAAGAGAGACCCAGTACTTC.

Ten or more counts support this clonotype. The chain is built from TRBV20-1 and TRBJ2-3; TRBD2 aligns across 9 bases. Germline CDR1 is DFQATT and CDR2 is SNEGSKA (reference sequence). CDR3 length: 15 residues. After removal of 6 bases from V and 4 bases from J, the junction contained 11 bases not matched to a gene. CDR3 in amino acids: CSAAPSGRSADTQYF. DNA for the CDR3: TGCAGTGCCGCTCCCAGCGGGAGGTCTGCAGATACGCAGTATTTT.

This clonotype was seen a handful of times. The V call is TRBV7-3, the J call TRBJ1-1; D gene ambiguous. There are 14 residues in the CDR3. Germline CDR1 and CDR2: SGHTA and FQGTGA. V lost 7 bases and J lost 4, with 16 bases in between. In nucleotides, the CDR3 is TGTGCCAGCATCCACCTTGGGTGGAGCACTGAAGCTTTCTTT. Translating gives CASIHLGWSTEAFF.

This clonotype was counted at least ten times. The rearrangement joins TRBV20-1 to TRBJ2-7; perhaps D is TRBD1 or TRBD2 (5 bases each). Germline CDR1 reads DFQATT; CDR2 reads SNEGSKA (reference sequence). Trimming shortened V by 5 bases and J by 5 bases, and 16 bases separated the two germline ends. The CDR3 is 13 residues long. The CDR3 region is CSASRGPEHEQYF. CDR3 in DNA: TGCAGTGCTTCCCGGGGCCCCGAGCACGAGCAGTACTTC.

The V gene is TRBV6-1, the J gene TRBJ2-1; D tentatively reads TRBD1 or TRBD2 (6 bases each). V was cut by 6 bases and J by 3 bases, with 15 bases left in between. The germline CDR1 and CDR2 sequences are MNHNS and SASEGT. The CDR3 is 15 residues long. The CDR3 here is CASSSGATNYNEQFF. Written as DNA, the CDR3 is TGTGCCAGCAGCTCGGGGGCTACGAACTACAATGAGCAGTTCTTC.

This rearrangement joins TRBV12-5 to TRBJ1-5; D is undetermined. This CDR3 has 13 residues. CDR1 and CDR2 (germline): LGHNT, FRNRAP. The V and J ends lost 6 bases and 6 bases respectively, with 12 bases between them. DNA of the CDR3: TGTGCTAGTGGCCAAGATGAAGGTCAGCCCCAGCATTTT. Residues: CASGQDEGQPQHF.

The chain recombines TRBV5-4 with TRBJ2-7; D might be TRBD2 (6 bases). The germline V and J ends were trimmed by 4 bases and 7 bases, with 18 bases remaining between them. CDR1 is SGHNT and CDR2 is YYREEE in the germline V gene (reference sequence). This CDR3 has 14 amino acids. This CDR3 is CASSPALEGGEQYF. The CDR3 DNA follows: TGTGCCAGCAGCCCCGCATTGGAGGGAGGAGAGCAGTACTTC.